The rows below give T cell receptor beta chains drawn from one sample of a study of graft-versus-host responses after intestinal transplantation. Produced via immunoSEQ multiplex PCR; TCRdb's table is partial and in-frame only. The table includes 96,000 or so clones, roughly 90% detected once. The antigens of these receptors remain unknown. The sample in question was unstimulated CD4+ T cells sorted from spleen or lymph node cells, obtained before intestinal transplant. These receptors originate from a human donor who received an intestinal transplant. Both conserved end residues are part of each CDR3. The order of the fields is V gene, D gene, J gene, clone size, CDR3 protein, CDR3 DNA. A D gene is named only where the DNA matches it firmly. Clone size is not always given. Where it is, it says once, few, many or a class for expanded clones.

v_gene: TRBV4-3
d_gene: NA
j_gene: TRBJ2-7
abundance: NA
CDR3aa: CASRLDLGDSYEQYF
CDR3nt: TGCGCCAGCCGTTTAGACCTCGGGGACTCCTACGAGCAGTACTTC

v_gene: TRBV14
d_gene: TRBD1
j_gene: TRBJ1-2
abundance: NA
CDR3aa: CASSQVVQGAREGYGYTF
CDR3nt: TGTGCCAGCAGCCAAGTGGTGCAGGGGGCAAGGGAAGGCTATGGCTACACCTTC

v_gene: TRBV27
d_gene: NA
j_gene: TRBJ2-7
abundance: NA
CDR3aa: CASSLQTSRSYEQYF
CDR3nt: TGTGCCAGCAGTCTCCAAACTAGTCGATCCTACGAGCAGTACTTC

v_gene: TRBV2
d_gene: NA
j_gene: TRBJ1-1
abundance: NA
CDR3aa: CASSPLGEAFF
CDR3nt: TGTGCCAGCAGTCCCCTAGGTGAAGCTTTCTTT

v_gene: TRBV18
d_gene: TRBD1
j_gene: TRBJ1-6
abundance: NA
CDR3aa: CASSTGVSPLHF
CDR3nt: TGTGCCAGCTCTACAGGGGTTTCACCCCTCCACTTT

v_gene: TRBV28
d_gene: NA
j_gene: TRBJ1-4
abundance: few
CDR3aa: CASRRGTTNEKLFF
CDR3nt: TGTGCCAGCAGACGGGGTACAACTAATGAAAAACTGTTTTTT

v_gene: TRBV19
d_gene: TRBD1
j_gene: TRBJ2-5
abundance: once
CDR3aa: CASSMTGGSGTQYF
CDR3nt: TGTGCCAGTAGTATGACAGGGGGGAGTGGGACCCAGTACTTC

v_gene: TRBV2
d_gene: NA
j_gene: TRBJ2-2
abundance: NA
CDR3aa: CASRQGTGELFF
CDR3nt: TGTGCCAGCAGACAGGGCACCGGGGAGCTGTTTTTT

v_gene: TRBV19
d_gene: TRBD1
j_gene: TRBJ1-2
abundance: NA
CDR3aa: CASSGVGDRNYGYTF
CDR3nt: TGTGCCAGTAGTGGGGTAGGGGACAGGAACTATGGCTACACCTTC

v_gene: TRBV5-1
d_gene: NA
j_gene: TRBJ1-1
abundance: NA
CDR3aa: CASSPRSNPMNTEAFF
CDR3nt: TGCGCCAGCAGCCCTCGAAGCAATCCCATGAACACTGAAGCTTTCTTT

v_gene: TRBV18
d_gene: TRBD1
j_gene: TRBJ2-7
abundance: NA
CDR3aa: CASLDRVGQQYF
CDR3nt: TGTGCCAGCCTGGACAGGGTTGGACAGCAGTACTTC

v_gene: TRBV6-4
d_gene: NA
j_gene: TRBJ2-7
abundance: NA
CDR3aa: CASSGGEEEPYEQYF
CDR3nt: TGTGCCAGCAGTGGTGGGGAGGAGGAACCCTACGAGCAGTACTTC

v_gene: TRBV6-5
d_gene: NA
j_gene: TRBJ1-2
abundance: NA
CDR3aa: CASSPTGFYGYTF
CDR3nt: TGTGCCAGCAGCCCTACCGGTTTCTATGGCTACACCTTC

v_gene: TRBV7-3
d_gene: TRBD1
j_gene: TRBJ2-3
abundance: NA
CDR3aa: CASSLSGQGTDTQYF
CDR3nt: TGTGCCAGCAGCTTATCGGGACAGGGCACAGATACGCAGTATTTT

v_gene: TRBV5-6
d_gene: NA
j_gene: TRBJ1-6
abundance: NA
CDR3aa: CASSGGAGSSPLHF
CDR3nt: TGTGCCAGCAGCGGTGGGGCAGGGTCTTCACCCCTCCACTTT

v_gene: TRBV4-1
d_gene: TRBD2
j_gene: TRBJ2-3
abundance: NA
CDR3aa: CASSQEGTSGRNTQYF
CDR3nt: TGCGCCAGCAGCCAAGAAGGGACTAGCGGGAGGAATACGCAGTATTTT

v_gene: TRBV5-1
d_gene: TRBD1
j_gene: TRBJ1-1
abundance: NA
CDR3aa: CASRQGVQNTEAFF
CDR3nt: TGCGCCAGCAGGCAGGGGGTACAGAACACTGAAGCTTTCTTT

v_gene: TRBV30
d_gene: TRBD2
j_gene: TRBJ2-2
abundance: NA
CDR3aa: CAWRDTSGGRTGELFF
CDR3nt: TGTGCCTGGAGGGACACTAGCGGGGGCAGGACCGGGGAGCTGTTTTTT

v_gene: TRBV18
d_gene: NA
j_gene: TRBJ2-5
abundance: NA
CDR3aa: CASSPLSGDEETQYF
CDR3nt: TGTGCCAGCTCACCATTATCGGGGGACGAAGAGACCCAGTACTTC

v_gene: TRBV10-3
d_gene: TRBD1
j_gene: TRBJ2-7
abundance: NA
CDR3aa: CAISESRGPGEQYF
CDR3nt: TGTGCCATCAGTGAGTCCAGGGGGCCGGGCGAGCAGTACTTC

v_gene: TRBV15
d_gene: TRBD1
j_gene: TRBJ2-7
abundance: NA
CDR3aa: CATSSPTGVDEQYF
CDR3nt: TGTGCCACCAGCAGCCCGACAGGGGTGGACGAGCAGTACTTC

v_gene: TRBV5-1
d_gene: NA
j_gene: TRBJ2-5
abundance: NA
CDR3aa: CASSPTTLKETQYF
CDR3nt: TGCGCCAGCAGCCCTACTACCCTCAAAGAGACCCAGTACTTC

v_gene: TRBV11-3
d_gene: TRBD1
j_gene: TRBJ1-4
abundance: NA
CDR3aa: CASSAGTGGTEKLFF
CDR3nt: TGTGCCAGCAGCGCAGGGACAGGGGGGACTGAAAAACTGTTTTTT

v_gene: TRBV5-1
d_gene: TRBD1
j_gene: TRBJ1-2
abundance: NA
CDR3aa: CASSSDRASYGYTF
CDR3nt: TGCGCCAGCAGCTCGGACAGGGCCTCCTATGGCTACACCTTC

v_gene: TRBV5-4
d_gene: NA
j_gene: TRBJ2-4
abundance: NA
CDR3aa: CASSYGGGGILPKNIQYF
CDR3nt: TGTGCCAGCAGTTATGGGGGCGGGGGCATACTCCCCAAAAACATTCAGTACTTC

v_gene: TRBV28
d_gene: NA
j_gene: TRBJ2-7
abundance: NA
CDR3aa: CASSLRGEQYF
CDR3nt: TGTGCCAGCAGTTTGCGGGGCGAGCAGTACTTC

v_gene: TRBV2
d_gene: NA
j_gene: TRBJ1-4
abundance: NA
CDR3aa: CASIPRVGGEKLFF
CDR3nt: TGTGCCAGCATTCCTCGGGTTGGGGGGGAAAAACTGTTTTTT

v_gene: TRBV7-2
d_gene: NA
j_gene: TRBJ2-7
abundance: NA
CDR3aa: CASSLRADFLGGPTYEQYF
CDR3nt: TGTGCCAGCAGCCTCCGCGCGGACTTCCTGGGGGGGCCTACTTACGAGCAGTACTTC

v_gene: TRBV18
d_gene: TRBD1
j_gene: TRBJ1-3
abundance: NA
CDR3aa: CASSPRGTGSSGNTIYF
CDR3nt: TGTGCCAGCTCACCCCGGGGGACAGGGAGCTCTGGAAACACCATATATTTT

v_gene: TRBV5-4
d_gene: NA
j_gene: TRBJ1-6
abundance: few
CDR3aa: CASSFRVDNSPLHF
CDR3nt: TGTGCCAGCAGCTTCAGGGTCGATAATTCACCCCTCCACTTT

v_gene: TRBV7-2
d_gene: TRBD1
j_gene: TRBJ1-3
abundance: few
CDR3aa: CASSRGQVENTIYF
CDR3nt: TGTGCCAGCAGCCGTGGACAGGTGGAAAACACCATATATTTT

v_gene: TRBV4-1
d_gene: TRBD1
j_gene: TRBJ1-3
abundance: NA
CDR3aa: CASSQRTGLGGNTIYF
CDR3nt: TGCGCCAGCAGCCAAAGGACAGGGCTAGGAGGAAACACCATATATTTT

v_gene: TRBV5-4
d_gene: NA
j_gene: TRBJ2-3
abundance: NA
CDR3aa: CASSSITGDTQYF
CDR3nt: TGTGCCAGCAGTTCGATAACGGGGGATACGCAGTATTTT

v_gene: TRBV6-6
d_gene: NA
j_gene: TRBJ2-3
abundance: NA
CDR3aa: CASSKSTVTDTQYF
CDR3nt: TGTGCCAGCAGCAAATCGACAGTCACAGATACGCAGTATTTT

v_gene: TRBV28
d_gene: NA
j_gene: TRBJ1-6
abundance: NA
CDR3aa: CASSLYGQGESPLHF
CDR3nt: TGTGCCAGCAGTTTATATGGTCAGGGTGAATCACCCCTCCACTTT

v_gene: TRBV7-2
d_gene: TRBD1
j_gene: TRBJ1-1
abundance: few
CDR3aa: CASSENFRTGEAFF
CDR3nt: TGTGCCAGCAGCGAAAATTTCCGGACAGGTGAAGCTTTCTTT

v_gene: TRBV18
d_gene: TRBD1
j_gene: TRBJ1-5
abundance: NA
CDR3aa: CASSLRGTGAGQPQHF
CDR3nt: TGTGCCAGCTCATTGCGGGGAACAGGGGCTGGTCAGCCCCAGCATTTT

v_gene: TRBV4-3
d_gene: TRBD2
j_gene: TRBJ2-6
abundance: NA
CDR3aa: CASSQGWVGGAGANVLTF
CDR3nt: TGCGCCAGCAGCCAAGGCTGGGTCGGGGGGGCTGGGGCCAACGTCCTGACTTTC

v_gene: TRBV6-4
d_gene: NA
j_gene: TRBJ1-2
abundance: NA
CDR3aa: CASSEQPALSNYGYTF
CDR3nt: TGTGCCAGCAGTGAACAGCCAGCATTATCTAACTATGGCTACACCTTC

v_gene: TRBV5-8
d_gene: NA
j_gene: TRBJ2-7
abundance: NA
CDR3aa: CASSLRGYEQYF
CDR3nt: TGTGCCAGCAGCTTGCGCGGCTACGAGCAGTACTTC

v_gene: TRBV18
d_gene: TRBD1
j_gene: TRBJ2-1
abundance: NA
CDR3aa: CASSPYDLRTGNYNEQFF
CDR3nt: TGTGCCAGCTCACCTTACGACCTCCGGACAGGGAATTACAATGAGCAGTTCTTC

v_gene: TRBV6-5
d_gene: TRBD1
j_gene: TRBJ1-1
abundance: NA
CDR3aa: CASSSPGQGSPEAFF
CDR3nt: TGTGCCAGCAGTTCGCCGGGACAGGGGAGCCCTGAAGCTTTCTTT

v_gene: TRBV28
d_gene: NA
j_gene: TRBJ2-7
abundance: NA
CDR3aa: CASSSPGESPYEQYF
CDR3nt: TGTGCCAGCAGTTCCCCGGGGGAGAGCCCCTACGAGCAGTACTTC

v_gene: TRBV6-1
d_gene: NA
j_gene: TRBJ2-3
abundance: NA
CDR3aa: CASSRGLTYTDTQYF
CDR3nt: TGTGCCAGCAGTAGGGGACTCACTTACACAGATACGCAGTATTTT

v_gene: TRBV7-2
d_gene: NA
j_gene: TRBJ2-7
abundance: once
CDR3aa: CASSIGGSYEQYF
CDR3nt: TGTGCCAGCAGTATCGGGGGATCATACGAGCAGTACTTC

v_gene: TRBV5-1
d_gene: NA
j_gene: TRBJ2-1
abundance: once
CDR3aa: CASSLLGPNEQFF
CDR3nt: TGCGCCAGCAGCTTGCTAGGCCCCAATGAGCAGTTCTTC

v_gene: TRBV5-6
d_gene: TRBD1
j_gene: TRBJ2-1
abundance: NA
CDR3aa: CASSPFNPQPDRGYNEQFF
CDR3nt: TGTGCCAGCAGTCCATTTAACCCTCAACCGGACAGGGGATACAATGAGCAGTTCTTC

v_gene: TRBV5-1
d_gene: NA
j_gene: TRBJ2-2
abundance: NA
CDR3aa: CASSYLGRWNTGELFF
CDR3nt: TGCGCCAGCAGCTATTTGGGCAGGTGGAACACCGGGGAGCTGTTTTTT

v_gene: TRBV6-5
d_gene: NA
j_gene: TRBJ2-5
abundance: NA
CDR3aa: CATRPPGGETQYF
CDR3nt: TGTGCCACCAGACCTCCGGGCGGGGAGACCCAGTACTTC

v_gene: TRBV5-1
d_gene: TRBD2
j_gene: TRBJ2-2
abundance: NA
CDR3aa: CARPGLAGNFFTGELFF
CDR3nt: TGCGCCAGACCGGGACTAGCGGGAAATTTTTTTACCGGGGAGCTGTTTTTT

v_gene: TRBV11-2
d_gene: NA
j_gene: TRBJ2-7
abundance: NA
CDR3aa: CASSLSGGGYEQYF
CDR3nt: TGTGCCAGCAGCTTATCGGGGGGCGGCTACGAGCAGTACTTC

v_gene: TRBV19
d_gene: NA
j_gene: TRBJ2-7
abundance: NA
CDR3aa: CATSGPSALEQYF
CDR3nt: TGTGCCACTTCGGGCCCTAGCGCTCTCGAGCAGTACTTC

v_gene: TRBV2
d_gene: NA
j_gene: TRBJ1-1
abundance: NA
CDR3aa: CASRLTGGSTEAFF
CDR3nt: TGTGCCAGCAGGCTTACAGGTGGCAGTACTGAAGCTTTCTTT

v_gene: TRBV2
d_gene: TRBD1
j_gene: TRBJ1-4
abundance: NA
CDR3aa: CASSELTGVEEKLFF
CDR3nt: TGTGCCAGCAGTGAACTGACAGGGGTGGAGGAAAAACTGTTTTTT

v_gene: TRBV21-1
d_gene: NA
j_gene: TRBJ1-1
abundance: NA
CDR3aa: CASSKTPSGQMNTEAFF
CDR3nt: TGTGCCAGCAGCAAAACCCCATCTGGGCAGATGAACACTGAAGCTTTCTTT